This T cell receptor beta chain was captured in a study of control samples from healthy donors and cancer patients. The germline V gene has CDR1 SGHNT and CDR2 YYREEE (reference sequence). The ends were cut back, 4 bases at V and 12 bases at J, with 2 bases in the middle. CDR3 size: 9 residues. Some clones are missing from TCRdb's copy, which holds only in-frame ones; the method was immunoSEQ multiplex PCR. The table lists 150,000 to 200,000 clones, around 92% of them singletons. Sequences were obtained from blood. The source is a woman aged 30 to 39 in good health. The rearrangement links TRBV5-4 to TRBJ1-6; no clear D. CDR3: CASSLPLHF. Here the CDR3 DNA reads TGTGCCAGCAGCCTACCCCTCCACTTT.